One and the same sample provided the 21 T cell receptor beta chains below, sequenced in a study of radiation and T cells in renal cell carcinoma. Time point here: blood 4 weeks post-SBRT, at nephrectomy. Documented treatment: 15 Gy SBRT to primary tumor, nephrectomy 4 weeks later. Method: immunoSEQ multiplex PCR; TCRdb's copy keeps in-frame clones and lacks some. The sample lists about 78,000 clones, about nine tenths occurring once. Sample: blood, taken from a patient whose treatment included radiotherapy and nephrectomy. The receptor source for this set is a woman between 65 and 79 years old with renal cell carcinoma.

The chain recombines TRBV7-2 with TRBJ1-2; D is possibly TRBD1 (6 bases). The CDR3 extends over 13 amino acids. Looked up from germline, CDR1 is SGHTA and CDR2 is FQGNSA. V was clipped by 6 bases and J by 5 bases, with 13 bases between them. Here the CDR3 DNA reads TGTGCCAGCAGACTAGGGGGGGAGTATGGCTACACCTTC. Translating it yields CASRLGGEYGYTF.

V and J are TRBV6-6 and TRBJ2-5; D gene ambiguous. Looked up from germline, CDR1 is MNHNY and CDR2 is SVGAGI (reference sequence). This CDR3 has 11 amino acids. V lost 8 bases and J lost 5, with 9 bases in between. The CDR3 bases are TGTGCCAGCTTGAGTACCGAGACCCAGTACTTC. It codes for CASLSTETQYF.

This chain uses TRBV5-6 with TRBJ1-4, with D maybe TRBD1 (5 bases). The germline V gene has CDR1 SGHDT and CDR2 YYEEEE. Trimming pared 0 bases from V and 4 bases from J, leaving 10 bases between. This CDR3 is 15 amino acids long. The CDR3 sequence: CASSLEYGGNEKLFF. The DNA for the CDR3 is TGTGCCAGCAGCTTGGAATACGGGGGTAATGAAAAACTGTTTTTT. The variable domain in full, completed from reference TRBV5-6 and TRBJ1-4, reads DAGVTQSPTHLIKTRGQQVTLRCSPKSGHDTVSWYQQALGQGPQFIFQYYEEEERQRGNFPDRFSGHQFPNYSSELNVNALLLGDSALYLCASSLEYGGNEKLFFGSGTQLSVL.

Details on this clone: Other nucleotide sequences from this sample produce the same CDR3. V gene TRBV9 combines with J gene TRBJ2-5; D is ambiguous. Germline CDR1 and CDR2: SGDLS and YYNGEE. The CDR3 totals 12 residues. The V end was cut by 0 bases, the J end by 4 bases, with 4 bases between. CDR3 sequence reads: CASSVGGETQYF. The CDR3 DNA reads TGTGCCAGCAGCGTAGGAGGAGAGACCCAGTACTTC.

J is TRBJ2-7 and V is TRBV6-5; the D gene is possibly TRBD2 (5 bases). The germline gives CDR1 MNHEY, CDR2 SVGAGI. The CDR3 contains 11 residues. Trimming removed 8 bases from V and 6 bases from J, with 11 bases in between. CDR3 amino acids: CASYSRAEQYF. Here the CDR3 DNA reads TGTGCCAGCTACTCGAGGGCCGAGCAGTACTTC.

The J gene is TRBJ1-2, the V gene TRBV18; 10 bases are a match to TRBD1. V gave up 3 bases and J gave up 6 bases; unmatched junction bases: 4. The CDR3 runs 14 residues. Germline V gene data show CDR1 as KGHSH and CDR2 as LQKENI. The CDR3 loop is CASSPMDRGNGYTF. The CDR3 region has the DNA TGTGCCAGCTCACCCATGGACAGGGGGAATGGCTACACCTTC.

The chain employs TRBV10-3 and TRBJ1-6; 8 bases are a match to TRBD1. The CDR3 runs to 14 residues. V was clipped by 6 bases and J by 6 bases; unmatched bases: 4. Germline CDR1 reads ENHRY; CDR2 reads SYGVKD. For the CDR3, the DNA is TGTGCCATCAGACATGACAGGGGTAATTCACCCCTCCACTTT. Translation: CAIRHDRGNSPLHF.

The CDR3 nucleotides are TGTGCCAGTAGTATGGGACAGAAAAATCAGCCCCAGCATTTT. It codes for CASSMGQKNQPQHF. The chain combines TRBV19 with TRBJ1-5; 7 bases line up with TRBD1. The V and J ends lost 3 bases and 4 bases, in that order; junction bases with no gene match: 3. Germline V gene lookup returns CDR1 LNHDA and CDR2 SQIVND (reference sequence). CDR3 size: 14 residues.

This clone was detected only once. The chain employs TRBV5-8 and TRBJ1-5, with TRBD1 identical over 7 bases. The J segment lost 3 bases and the V segment lost 3 bases, leaving 6 bases of the junction unmatched. In germline, CDR1 is SGHTS, CDR2 YDEGEE. The CDR3 is 15 residues long. In DNA, the CDR3 is TGTGCCAGCAGCTCGGGACAGCGCAACAATCAGCCCCAGCATTTT. It translates to CASSSGQRNNQPQHF.

J is TRBJ2-7 and V is TRBV18; D uncertain. The length of the CDR3 is 12 residues. Between the trimmed V and J ends, which lost 4 bases and 4 bases, there was a span of 8 bases. The germline V gene encodes CDR1 KGHSH and CDR2 LQKENI. DNA for the CDR3: TGTGCCAGCTCACACACCAATTACGAGCAGTACTTC. Protein product: CASSHTNYEQYF. The variable domain in full, completed from reference TRBV18 and TRBJ2-7, reads NAGVMQNPRHLVRRRGQEARLRCSPMKGHSHVYWYRQLPEEGLKFMVYLQKENIIDESGMPKERFSAEFPKEGPSILRIQQVVRGDSAAYFCASSHTNYEQYFGPGTRLTVT.

This chain uses TRBV6-5 with TRBJ2-7; D gene ambiguous. The germline V gene has CDR1 MNHEY and CDR2 SVGAGI. The CDR3 sequence is 15 residues long. Trimming left V 0 bases short and J 1 base short, with 10 bases between. CDR3 loop: CASSYSKGASYEQYF. DNA for the CDR3: TGTGCCAGCAGTTACTCGAAAGGCGCTTCCTACGAGCAGTACTTC.

This clone was recorded once. J is TRBJ2-3 and V is TRBV6-1; D is undetermined. V lost 3 bases and J 0 bases, leaving 7 bases between the germline ends. This CDR3 contains 14 residues. CDR1 is MNHNS, CDR2 SASEGT, per germline. CDR3 in DNA: TGTGCCAGCAGTGACACGGCCAGCACAGATACGCAGTATTTT. Its translation is CASSDTASTDTQYF.

The chain combines TRBV5-1 with TRBJ2-1; TRBD2 matches 13 bases. The ends lost 4 bases at V and 5 bases at J; junction bases unmatched: 3. CDR1 and CDR2 (germline): SGHRS, YFSETQ. This CDR3 region has 15 residues. The CDR3 coding sequence is TGCGCCAGCAGCCCGGGACTAGCGGGGAACAATGAGCAGTTCTTC. Translation: CASSPGLAGNNEQFF.

This chain connects TRBV5-1 to TRBJ1-2; D is unclear. The CDR3 runs 13 residues. Per germline, CDR1 SGHRS and CDR2 YFSETQ. Trimming left V 0 bases short and J 2 bases short, with 5 bases between. The DNA of the CDR3 is TGCGCCAGCAGCTTGGTACCGAACTATGGCTACACCTTC. This translates into CASSLVPNYGYTF.

This chain links TRBV11-2 with TRBJ2-5; tentatively, D is TRBD1 (6 bases). V dropped 5 bases and J dropped 5 bases, with 18 bases sitting between them. CDR1 and CDR2 (germline): SGHAT, FQNNGV. This CDR3 has 15 residues. As DNA, the CDR3 is TGTGCCAGCAGCCTGTGGGGCAGGGGCGTGGAGACCCAGTACTTC. Amino acids: CASSLWGRGVETQYF.

This clone was detected only once. The CDR3 nucleotides are TGTGCCAGCAGCTTGGGAGTAGTGAGCTATGGCTACACCTTC. Its translation: CASSLGVVSYGYTF. This chain links TRBV5-8 with TRBJ1-2; D gene uncertain. This CDR3 contains 14 residues. V was pared by 0 bases and J by 4 bases, with 10 bases between. CDR1 is SGHTS and CDR2 is YDEGEE in the germline V gene. The whole variable domain, remainder taken from reference TRBV5-8 and TRBJ1-2, is EAGVTQSPTHLIKTRGQQATLRCSPISGHTSVYWYQQALGLGLQFLLWYDEGEERNRGNFPPRFSGRQFPNYSSELNVNALELEDSALYLCASSLGVVSYGYTFGSGTRLTVV.

The V and J genes are TRBV5-1 and TRBJ2-1, with 11 bases matching TRBD2. V dropped 3 bases and J dropped 2; count of bases not matched to a gene: 4. Germline CDR1 reads SGHRS; CDR2 reads YFSETQ. The length of the CDR3 is 16 residues. Here the CDR3 DNA reads TGCGCCAGCAGCTCGGGACTAGCGGCTACCTACAATGAGCAGTTCTTC. It translates to CASSSGLAATYNEQFF.

As for this clone: This sample includes further DNA sequences coding for the same CDR3. The V gene is TRBV29-1, the J gene TRBJ2-7; the match to TRBD1 covers 11 bases. Germline CDR1 is SQVTM and CDR2 is ANQGSEA. Trimming removed 3 bases from V and 3 bases from J; junction bases left unmatched: 1. CDR3 length equals 13 residues. The CDR3 reads CSVEGQGGYEQYF. The CDR3 coding sequence is TGCAGCGTTGAGGGACAGGGGGGCTACGAGCAGTACTTC.

The chain has TRBV30 and TRBJ1-1; no reliable D call. The CDR3 length is 10 residues. Germline V CDR1 and CDR2: GTSNPN, SVGIG (reference sequence). V was cut by 6 bases and J by 7 bases, with 9 bases left in between. CDR3 sequence reads: CACSGLEAFF. The CDR3 nucleotides read TGTGCCTGTTCCGGGCTTGAAGCTTTCTTT.

V is TRBV27 and J is TRBJ2-5; 7 bases line up with TRBD1. The germline V gene encodes CDR1 MNHEY and CDR2 SMNVEV (reference sequence). This CDR3 contains 13 residues. Unmatched junction bases numbered 2, after V lost 5 bases and J lost 2 bases. CDR3 sequence (DNA): TGTGCCAGCAGTCCGGGACAGCAAGAGACCCAGTACTTC. This encodes CASSPGQQETQYF.

CDR3 loop: CAWRGNSPTDTQYF. The CDR3 coding sequence is TGTGCCTGGAGGGGAAATAGCCCCACAGATACGCAGTATTTT. The V call is TRBV30, the J call TRBJ2-3, with D uncertain. The V end lost 3 bases, the J end lost 2 bases, and 12 bases lay between the germline ends. The V gene's germline CDR1 is GTSNPN and CDR2 SVGIG (reference sequence). The CDR3 is 14 residues long.